The 26 T cell receptor beta chains given below trace back to one sample, sequenced in a study of glioma-infiltrating T cells. TCR alpha and beta CDR3 regions were amplified from RNA using iRepertoire nested multiplex PCR. One entry per CDR3 protein, called by TCRdb with MiXCR from the multiplex PCR reads. The sample shows under 200,000 distinct CDR3 sequences, approximately 40% of them seen only once. The specimen was glioma tissue, nonneoplastic brain tissue, or PBMCs (not recorded which). The receptors were gathered from a human donor with low-grade glioma or glioblastoma, undergoing nonglioma brain surgery, or in good health (not recorded which).

The chain recombines TRBV29-1 with TRBJ2-1, with D perhaps given as TRBD1 or TRBD2 (6 bases each). The V gene's germline CDR1 is SQVTM and CDR2 ANQGSEA. The CDR3 contains 14 residues. Trimming pared 6 bases from V and 8 bases from J, leaving 20 bases between. The chain's CDR3 is CSVPRPPGGDEQFF. CDR3 sequence (DNA): TGCAGCGTCCCCCGCCCCCCCGGGGGCGATGAGCAGTTCTTC.

This clonotype has at least ten counts. This chain uses TRBV27 with TRBJ2-1; 11 positions match TRBD2. Looked up from germline, CDR1 is MNHEY and CDR2 is SMNVEV (reference sequence). CDR3 length: 17 residues. The V segment lost 5 bases and the J segment 8 bases; nucleotides outside the gene matches: 14. CDR3: CASSPEMGLAGGDEQFF. Written as DNA, the CDR3 is TGTGCCAGCAGTCCCGAGATGGGGCTAGCGGGAGGCGATGAGCAGTTCTTC.

Ten or more counts support this clonotype. The gene calls are TRBV27 and TRBJ2-1; 7 nucleotides match TRBD2. CDR1 is MNHEY, CDR2 SMNVEV, per germline (reference sequence). V lost 6 bases, J lost 5 bases, and 7 bases stayed unmatched. This CDR3 is built from 14 residues. The CDR3 here is CASRPNGRNNEQFF. CDR3 nucleotides: TGTGCCAGCAGACCGAACGGGAGGAACAATGAGCAGTTCTTC.

This clonotype turned up a few times. This chain joins TRBV19 and TRBJ1-6, with a weak D call TRBD1 (5 bases). Germline V gene lookup returns CDR1 LNHDA and CDR2 SQIVND (reference sequence). The CDR3 spans 15 residues. Trimming left V 6 bases short and J 6 bases short, with 15 bases between. Written as DNA, the CDR3 is TGTGCCAGTAGGGTACAGGATTCAAGTAATTCACCCCTCCACTTT. It codes for CASRVQDSSNSPLHF.

The chain uses TRBV6-4 and TRBJ2-3, with D perhaps TRBD2 (6 bases). CDR1 and CDR2 from the germline V gene are MRHNA and SNTAGT. V shed 5 bases and J shed 4 bases, with 16 bases lying between them. The CDR3 totals 15 residues. The CDR3 coding sequence is TGTGCCAGCAGTCTCGGGGGACGGCCCCCAGATACGCAGTATTTT. It yields the protein CASSLGGRPPDTQYF.

As regards this clonotype: A much larger clone sits a single nucleotide away, making a read error possible. The rearrangement links TRBV7-6 to TRBJ2-1, with D possibly matching TRBD1 (7 bases). The CDR3 has 13 residues. The V gene's germline CDR1 is SGHVS and CDR2 FNYEAQ. V lost 3 bases, J lost 10 bases, and 13 bases lay in between. The CDR3 reads CASSFQGGYEQFF. The CDR3 DNA follows: TGTGCCAGCAGCTTCCAGGGGGGCTACGAGCAGTTCTTC.

This clonotype was seen only a few times. A much larger clone lies one base from this, so it may be a read error. The V and J genes are TRBV28 and TRBJ2-3, with 7 bases aligning to TRBD2. The CDR3 length is 15 residues. V shed 4 bases and J 2 bases; nucleotides not matched to a gene: 6. From germline, CDR1 is MDHEN and CDR2 SYDVKM. DNA for the CDR3: TGTGCCAGCAGTTATACTAGCGTTAACACAGATACGCAGTATTTT. Amino acids: CASSYTSVNTDTQYF.

There are a few counts of this clonotype. The chain joins TRBV11-2 to TRBJ2-5; a weak D match, TRBD2 (6 bases). The germline V gene has CDR1 SGHAT and CDR2 FQNNGV. The CDR3 consists of 15 residues. Trimming cost V 2 bases and J 4 bases, with 14 bases left between them. This chain's CDR3 is CASSLNALSGETQYF. In DNA form, the CDR3 reads TGTGCCAGCAGCTTAAACGCACTTAGCGGAGAGACCCAGTACTTC.

This clonotype was detected ten times or more. This chain connects TRBV4-1 to TRBJ2-3; D is unclear. CDR1 and CDR2 from the germline V gene are MGHRA and YSYEKL. CDR3 length equals 14 residues. The V and J ends lost 11 bases and 4 bases respectively, with 19 bases between them. CDR3 coding DNA: TGCGCCGGCCGCCGTGATATAGGTGCAGATACGCAGTATTTT. This codes for CAGRRDIGADTQYF.

The chain combines TRBV5-1 with TRBJ2-1; no firm D call. The germline V and J ends were trimmed by 0 bases and 11 bases, with 12 bases remaining between them. The CDR3 totals 13 residues. Germline V CDR1 and CDR2: SGHRS, YFSETQ. The CDR3 region has the DNA TGCGCCAGCAGCTTGGCCTCGAGGTCCCAGCAGTTCTTC. Translated: CASSLASRSQQFF.

The CDR3 coding sequence is TGTGCCAGCAGCCAACCGGGACTAGCGGCCTACGAGCAGTACTTC. Translation gives CASSQPGLAAYEQYF. This chain links TRBV5-4 with TRBJ2-7, with TRBD2 matching over 11 bases. The CDR3 runs to 15 residues. J was trimmed by 2 bases and V by 4 bases; bases with no gene match: 5. CDR1 and CDR2 (germline): SGHNT, YYREEE (reference sequence).

This clonotype came up a few times. The V call is TRBV2, the J call TRBJ2-3; 8 nucleotides align to TRBD1. From germline, CDR1 is SNHLY and CDR2 FYNNEI. This CDR3 spans 14 amino acids. V trimming: 7 bases; J trimming: 8 bases; junction bases outside the gene matches: 11. As DNA, the CDR3 is TGTGCCAGCATCGGGACAGGCCGCGCCGGTACGCAGTATTTT. It is translated as CASIGTGRAGTQYF.

To note about this clonotype: Possible read error: a much larger clone is one base away. V and J are TRBV20-1 and TRBJ1-1, with 10 bases matching TRBD1. CDR3 length equals 14 residues. Germline V gene sequence: CDR1 DFQATT, CDR2 SNEGSKA (reference sequence). The junction had 10 bases not matched to a gene; V was cut back by 7 bases and J by 5 bases. The CDR3 is CSEPRQGAETEAFF. In DNA, the CDR3 is TGCAGTGAGCCCAGACAGGGGGCAGAGACTGAAGCTTTCTTT.

With regard to this clonotype: A much larger clonotype is one base distant, so this may be a read error. The chain is built from TRBV20-1 and TRBJ2-7; no clear D. The CDR3 has 12 amino acids. Deletions cut 3 bases from V and 3 bases from J, with 9 bases between. The germline gives CDR1 DFQATT, CDR2 SNEGSKA (reference sequence). In nucleotides, the CDR3 is TGCAGTGCTAGCTCCTACTACTACGAGCAGTACTTC. Translation: CSASSYYYEQYF.

This clonotype was recorded at least ten times. The chain combines TRBV2 with TRBJ1-1; no firm D call. Trimming removed 3 bases from V and 1 base from J, with 6 bases in between. Germline CDR1 and CDR2: SNHLY and FYNNEI. The CDR3 is 13 amino acids. The CDR3 region is CASSERRNTEAFF. The DNA for the CDR3 is TGTGCCAGCAGTGAGCGCCGGAACACTGAAGCTTTCTTT.

This clonotype appeared a single time. A much larger clone lies one base from this, so it may be a read error. This chain connects TRBV20-1 to TRBJ1-2; no definite D call. Trimming pared 6 bases from V and 4 bases from J, leaving 18 bases between. Germline V CDR1 and CDR2: DFQATT, SNEGSKA (reference sequence). The CDR3 is 14 amino acids. The CDR3 loop is CSATPGSTSYGYTF. CDR3 sequence (DNA): TGCAGTGCAACCCCGGGTTCCACTTCCTATGGCTACACCTTC.

This chain links TRBV28 with TRBJ2-7; D gene ambiguous. The CDR3 extends over 15 amino acids. Germline V lookup: CDR1 MDHEN, CDR2 SYDVKM. V was trimmed by 6 bases and J by 2 bases, leaving 17 bases between them. The CDR3 region has the DNA TGTGCCAGCAGGCTAGGGATCGGTAGGGCCTACGAGCAGTACTTC. Its protein product is CASRLGIGRAYEQYF. Drawing the rest from reference TRBV28 and TRBJ2-7, the complete variable domain is DVKVTQSSRYLVKRTGEKVFLECVQDMDHENMFWYRQDPGLGLRLIYFSYDVKMKEKGDIPEGYSVSREKKERFSLILESASTNQTSMYLCASRLGIGRAYEQYFGPGTRLTVT.

As regards this clonotype: A read error may be the cause here, since a much bigger clone is one base away. The chain recombines TRBV7-2 with TRBJ2-7; D may match TRBD1 or TRBD2 (5 bases each). Trimming stripped 4 bases from V and 5 bases from J, with 12 bases between. Germline CDR1 is SGHTA and CDR2 is FQGNSA. The CDR3 runs to 13 residues. The chain's CDR3 is CASSSVGTNEQYF. The DNA of the CDR3 is TGTGCCAGCAGCTCAGTGGGGACCAACGAGCAGTACTTC. Complete variable domain (other parts from reference TRBV7-2 and TRBJ2-7): GAGVSQSPSNKVTEKGKDVELRCDPISGHTALYWYRQSLGQGLEFLIYFQGNSAPDKSGLPSDRFSAERTGGSVSTLTIQRTQQEDSAVYLCASSSVGTNEQYFGPGTRLTVT.

Sample share makes this clonotype medium-sized. The chain is built from TRBV27 and TRBJ1-5, with unresolved D. Germline CDR1 reads MNHEY; CDR2 reads SMNVEV (reference sequence). The CDR3 totals 15 residues. V was clipped by 5 bases and J by 0 bases, with 11 bases between them. Here the CDR3 DNA reads TGTGCCAGCAGTGCGAGTGGATATAGCAATCAGCCCCAGCATTTT. Residues: CASSASGYSNQPQHF.

This clonotype was counted a few times. CDR3: CASSIDGLGGQYF. In nucleotides, the CDR3 is TGTGCCAGTAGTATAGACGGACTCGGTGGGCAGTACTTC. J is TRBJ2-7 and V is TRBV19; maybe TRBD2 (5 bases). The CDR3 covers 13 residues. The V and J ends lost 0 bases and 9 bases respectively, with 12 bases between them. Looked up from germline, CDR1 is LNHDA and CDR2 is SQIVND (reference sequence).

As regards this clonotype: With a much larger clone just one base away, this may be a read error. The CDR3 is CASSLGGRLTQHF. The CDR3 DNA sequence: TGTGCCAGCAGCTTAGGGGGACGGCTGACCCAGCATTTT. The chain joins TRBV7-8 to TRBJ1-5; D may be TRBD1 (5 bases). The germline V gene encodes CDR1 SGHVS and CDR2 FQNEAQ. V was trimmed by 1 base and J by 11 bases, leaving 12 bases between them. This CDR3 comprises 13 residues.

At least ten counts were recorded for this clonotype. V and J are TRBV20-1 and TRBJ2-3, with D possibly matching TRBD2 (6 bases). The V gene's germline CDR1 is DFQATT and CDR2 SNEGSKA (reference sequence). The CDR3 runs to 14 residues. The CDR3 coding sequence is TGCAGCCAAATCCCGGCGGGGACCACAGATACGCAGTATTTT. As protein: CSQIPAGTTDTQYF.

In regard to this clonotype: This may come from a read error, since a much larger clone is one base off. The CDR3 DNA is TGTGCCAGCACCGAAGCTGACCAGCAGGCGGAGACCCAGTACTTC. Protein: CASTEADQQAETQYF. V and J are TRBV2 and TRBJ2-5; no clear D gene. Germline V lookup: CDR1 SNHLY, CDR2 FYNNEI. The CDR3 consists of 15 residues. With 7 bases removed from V and 5 bases from J, the gap between germline ends came to 20 bases.

This chain connects TRBV20-1 to TRBJ2-7; 8 bases map to TRBD2. The CDR3 totals 11 residues. The germline V gene has CDR1 DFQATT and CDR2 SNEGSKA (reference sequence). With V trimmed by 6 bases and J by 7 bases, 5 bases remained unmatched. This chain's CDR3 is CSASAGAEQYF. Written as DNA, the CDR3 is TGCAGTGCATCAGCGGGAGCGGAGCAGTACTTC.

This rearrangement joins TRBV5-1 to TRBJ2-1; D may be TRBD2 (6 bases). The CDR3 runs to 12 residues. Germline V gene sequence: CDR1 SGHRS, CDR2 YFSETQ. Trimming took 4 bases from V and 10 from J, leaving 12 bases between them. The CDR3 reads CASSMEGYEQFF. The CDR3 bases are TGCGCCAGCAGCATGGAGGGCTACGAGCAGTTCTTC.

Worth noting for this clonotype: One junction end does not reproduce the germline sequence, and a read error may be involved. The chain carries TRBV19 and TRBJ1-5, with 10 bases matching TRBD1. CDR3 length: 19 amino acids. Germline CDR1 is LNHDA and CDR2 is SQIVND (reference sequence). The CDR3 DNA reads TGTGCCAGTAGTATCGGATCCGGGACAGGGGTAGGTCAGAATCAGCACCAGCATTTT. This sequence encodes CASSIGSGTGVGQNQHQHF.